This TCR beta chain appears in the sequencing data of a study of cytomegalovirus exposure and HLA in healthy donors. Both 60 Vbeta primers and 13 Jbeta primers went into the PCR. Clones were sequenced by immunoSEQ multiplex PCR, and TCRdb holds only the in-frame ones, with some missing. The sample consists of roughly 140,000 clones, roughly 75% of them appearing once. The table lists this clone with a few counts. The length of the CDR3 is 15 residues. Between the trimmed V and J ends, which lost 0 bases and 4 bases, there was a span of 12 bases. Germline lookup yields CDR1 SGDLS and CDR2 YYNGEE. Specimen: PBMCs. This clonotype was obtained from a young man in good health and CMV-seronegative. The rearrangement links TRBV9 to TRBJ2-3, with D possibly TRBD2 on 6 matching bases. CDR3: CASSVAWTTADTQYF. The DNA for the CDR3 is TGTGCCAGCAGCGTAGCTTGGACTACTGCAGATACGCAGTATTTT. The variable domain in full, with the rest retrieved from reference TRBV9 and TRBJ2-3, is DSGVTQTPKHLITATGQRVTLRCSPRSGDLSVYWYQQSLDQGLQFLIQYYNGEERAKGNILERFSAQQFPDLHSELNLSSLELGDSALYFCASSVAWTTADTQYFGPGTRLTVL.